This T cell receptor (beta chain) emerged from a study of T-cell memory formation after mild COVID-19. The CDR3 is 12 amino acids. V lost 0 bases and J 7 bases, leaving 9 bases between the germline ends. Germline CDR1 and CDR2: DFQATT and SNEGSKA (reference sequence). TCRdb analysed the 5' RACE reads with MiXCR anew, one entry per CDR3 protein. Seen here are around 180,000 distinct CDR3 sequences, under 20% observed once, and the top ten hold around 1.9%. The sample holds a few counts of this clonotype. The chain carries TRBV20-1 and TRBJ1-1, with a possible D match to TRBD1 (6 bases). The sequence was obtained from an adult woman who had mild COVID-19 (a few samples of this study predate the infection). Cell type and time point are not known. Input material: PBMCs or a T cell subset sorted from them (not recorded which). The CDR3, as DNA: TGCAGTGCTAGAGAGGGAGGGGGTGAAGCTTTCTTT. Protein sequence: CSAREGGGEAFF.